This T cell receptor (beta chain) stems from a study of CD4+ T cells in melanoma (dated 2022 in TCRdb). For context, the study as a whole: Neoantigen-specific CD4+ T cells in human melanoma were what the study investigated.

A note on this clone: Its antigen specificity is not known. No base quality information exists; no much larger clone differs at one position.

For CDR1 and CDR2, the germline V gene (reference sequence) lists LNHDA and SQIVND. Its CDR3 holds 15 amino acids, cysteine through phenylalanine. Only the CDR3 portion is preserved as DNA: 45 bases, with reading frame beginning at the first base. V is pruned by 4 bases and J by 5 bases, leaving 4 bases of the junction without a gene match. Points the paper makes about the study in general: The report described a correlation between neoantigen-specific CD4+ T cells and the function of CD8+ T cells, macrophages and B cells. According to the report, neoantigen-specific CD4+ T cells in melanoma displayed diverse differentiation states.

Donors were patients with melanoma. The library was generated by the immunoSEQ multiplex PCR assay. In TCRdb, the immuneACCESS table is reduced to in-frame sequences with V and J assigned. These tables do not hold every clone; where another copy was compared, an unresolved V gene accounts for under half, and the others remain unexplained. This sample is represented by fewer than 11,000 clones; 65% to 70% of them were singletons. The top ten hold about 10% of the sample. The source is a human donor with melanoma. Sequencing was done on a sample of cells from a culture (not recorded whether cultured in vitro). The chain is assembled from TRBV19 and TRBJ2-6; the junction holds 8 bases that match TRBD1. The sequenced DNA: TGTGCCAGTAGTACACCAGGGGGCTGGGCCAACGTCCTGACTTTC. It encodes CASSTPGGWANVLTF. The full variable domain, with segments outside the CDR3 supplied by the reference TRBV19 and TRBJ2-6 proteins, appears as DGGITQSPKYLFRKEGQNVTLSCEQNLNHDAMYWYRQDPGQGLRLIYYSQIVNDFQKGDIAEGYSVSREKKESFPLTVTSAQKNPTAFYLCASSTPGGWANVLTFGAGSRLTVL.